These T cell receptor beta chains were read from a single sample in a study of monozygotic twins with cystic fibrosis. Data came from immunoSEQ multiplex PCR; TCRdb stores just in-frame clones and leaves some out. The sample shows 30,000 or so clones, around 66% of them seen only once. The sample consisted of blood. The receptors derive from a girl aged 10 to 17 with cystic fibrosis. The CDR3 runs from the conserved cysteine through the conserved F or W. The D gene is left open where the match is weak. A row's size may be missing; if present it is once, few, many or a size class.

>TRBJ1-2|-|-|TRBV6-6
CASSYFGDSEGYTF
TGTGCCAGCAGTTACTTCGGAGATTCCGAGGGCTACACCTTC
>TRBJ1-1|-|-|TRBV6-5
CASSIGRYTEAFF
TGTGCCAGCAGTATAGGACGGTACACTGAAGCTTTCTTT
>TRBJ2-3|-|TRBD1|TRBV7-2
CASSWDRGADTQYF
TGTGCCAGCAGCTGGGACAGGGGGGCAGATACGCAGTATTTT
>TRBJ2-5|-|TRBD2|TRBV6-6
CASTPLAGAQETQYF
TGTGCCAGCACCCCCCTAGCGGGAGCCCAAGAGACCCAGTACTTC
>TRBJ2-1|once|-|TRBV4-1
CASSHLDSYNEQFF
TGCGCCAGCAGTCATCTCGACTCCTACAATGAGCAGTTCTTC
>TRBJ2-1|-|-|TRBV30
CAWERSGEQFF
TGTGCCTGGGAGCGGTCTGGCGAGCAGTTCTTC
>TRBJ1-1|-|-|TRBV6-5
CASSYKFGMDTEAFF
TGTGCCAGCAGTTATAAATTCGGTATGGACACTGAAGCTTTCTTT
>TRBJ2-5|-|TRBD2|TRBV10-1
CASGPRGRAGSGEETQYF
TGCGCCAGCGGCCCCCGCGGGAGGGCTGGTAGTGGGGAAGAGACCCAGTACTTC
>TRBJ2-1|once|-|TRBV23-1
CASSQSGPEQLFF
TGCGCCAGCAGTCAATCGGGGCCAGAGCAGCTGTTCTTC
>TRBJ1-2|few|TRBD1|TRBV25-1
CASSDRGNFGYTF
TGTGCCAGCAGTGACAGGGGGAACTTTGGCTACACCTTC
>TRBJ1-2|-|TRBD1|TRBV30
CACLGQGELGVGGYTF
TGTGCCTGTCTAGGACAGGGAGAACTTGGGGTTGGAGGCTACACCTTC
>TRBJ2-5|once|-|TRBV18
CASSPTGYQETQYF
TGTGCCAGCTCACCAACAGGTTACCAAGAGACCCAGTACTTC
>TRBJ1-2|-|-|TRBV30
CAWSVQANYGYTF
TGTGCCTGGAGTGTACAGGCTAACTATGGCTACACCTTC
>TRBJ2-5|-|-|TRBV30
CAWSQRGQETQYF
TGTGCCTGGAGTCAGAGGGGGCAAGAGACCCAGTACTTC
>TRBJ1-1|-|-|TRBV6-6
CASSYSKGGTEAFF
TGTGCCAGCAGTTACTCCAAGGGGGGCACTGAAGCTTTCTTT
>TRBJ2-5|-|TRBD2|TRBV29-1
CSVAGTSGEKPPWETQYF
TGCAGCGTTGCAGGGACTAGCGGGGAGAAGCCGCCCTGGGAGACCCAGTACTTC
>TRBJ2-1|-|-|TRBV2
CASTGIAPSYNEQFF
TGTGCCAGCACTGGGATAGCGCCCTCCTACAATGAGCAGTTCTTC
>TRBJ2-7|-|-|TRBV7-2
CASSFADFGIGNSYEQYF
TGTGCCAGCAGCTTTGCAGACTTCGGGATAGGGAACTCCTACGAGCAGTACTTC
>TRBJ1-4|-|-|TRBV6-6
CASRGGISVLELFF
TGTGCCAGTCGGGGAGGCATCTCGGTTTTAGAACTGTTTTTT
>TRBJ2-7|-|-|TRBV27
CASSFYGPYEQYF
TGTGCCAGCAGTTTTTACGGGCCCTACGAGCAGTACTTC
>TRBJ2-1|-|-|TRBV4-3
CASSQSGTPYNEQFF
TGCGCCAGCAGCCAATCCGGGACACCCTACAATGAGCAGTTCTTC
>TRBJ2-5|-|-|TRBV18
CASSPEQGGETQYF
TGTGCCAGCTCACCAGAACAGGGAGGAGAGACCCAGTACTTC
>TRBJ2-1|few|-|TRBV7-9
CASSLKGSSYNEQFF
TGTGCCAGCAGCTTAAAAGGGAGCTCCTACAATGAGCAGTTCTTC
>TRBJ1-5|-|-|TRBV4-2
CASSQGEAGVSNQPQHF
TGTGCCAGCAGCCAAGGGGAAGCAGGGGTAAGCAATCAGCCCCAGCATTTT
>TRBJ2-3|-|-|TRBV7-2
CASTRLARGSTDTQYF
TGTGCCAGCACGCGGCTAGCGAGAGGGAGCACAGATACGCAGTATTTT
>TRBJ1-2|-|TRBD1|TRBV7-2
CASSEWGQGNYGYTF
TGTGCCAGCAGCGAGTGGGGACAGGGGAACTATGGCTACACCTTC
>TRBJ1-2|-|-|TRBV2
CASSGDSSNYGYTF
TGTGCCAGCAGTGGAGACTCCTCTAACTATGGCTACACCTTC
>TRBJ1-1|few|TRBD1|TRBV7-9
CASTKTGPTEAFF
TGTGCCAGCACTAAGACAGGGCCCACTGAAGCTTTCTTT
>TRBJ2-7|-|TRBD2|TRBV9
CASSVRTSGMSEQYF
TGTGCCAGCAGCGTCCGGACTAGCGGGATGTCCGAGCAGTACTTC
>TRBJ1-3|-|TRBD1|TRBV9
CASSNRGRVGNTIYF
TGTGCCAGCAGCAACAGGGGGCGAGTTGGAAACACCATATATTTT
>TRBJ2-1|-|-|TRBV30
CAWSVLRDVQFF
TGTGCCTGGAGTGTACTGCGGGATGTGCAGTTCTTC
>TRBJ1-1|-|TRBD1|TRBV7-2
CASSLRPGVGGVVTEAFF
TGTGCCAGCAGCCTACGACCGGGGGTAGGGGGCGTAGTCACTGAAGCTTTCTTT
>TRBJ2-3|-|-|TRBV29-1
CSAGWGGSDTQYF
TGCAGCGCCGGATGGGGGGGCTCGGATACGCAGTATTTT
>TRBJ2-1|-|-|TRBV18
CASSLRGAYNEQFF
TGTGCCAGCTCACTGAGGGGGGCCTACAATGAGCAGTTCTTC
>TRBJ2-2|-|-|TRBV4-2
CASGSGAGELFF
TGTGCCAGCGGGTCCGGGGCCGGGGAGCTGTTTTTT